These 11 T cell receptor beta chains came from one sample sequenced in a study of spatial heterogeneity in lung cancer. MiXCR, applied by TCRdb to the 5' RACE reads, yields one record per CDR3 protein. Counted here are approximately 6,000 distinct CDR3 sequences, less than 9% occurring once; the ten biggest clones make up approximately 18%. Documented time point: sample taken at primary tumor resection. Sample: normal lung tissue next to the tumor, taken at surgery. The receptors come from a female donor with early-stage non-small cell lung cancer.

By share, this clonotype counts as medium-sized (0.01 to 0.1%). The rearrangement joins TRBV29-1 to TRBJ1-2; tentative D call: TRBD1 (5 bases). V shed 4 bases and J shed 2 bases, with 14 bases lying between them. CDR1 and CDR2 (germline): SQVTM, ANQGSEA. The length of the CDR3 is 14 residues. CDR3: CSVAVGGTNYGYTF. CDR3 nucleotides: TGCAGCGTTGCGGTTGGGGGGACCAACTATGGCTACACCTTC.

This clonotype is medium-sized by share. This sequence joins TRBV5-5 and TRBJ2-1, with 11 bases matching TRBD2. The CDR3 loop spans 15 amino acids. With V trimmed by 5 bases and J by 8 bases, 9 bases remained unmatched. Germline loops: CDR1 SGHKS, CDR2 YYEKEE (reference sequence). The CDR3 protein is CASSLDGTSGHEQFF. CDR3 DNA: TGTGCCAGCAGTCTAGACGGGACTAGCGGACATGAGCAGTTCTTC.

This clonotype was seen repeatedly, ten times or more. The rearrangement joins TRBV7-3 to TRBJ2-2; 11 nucleotides align to TRBD2. In germline, CDR1 is SGHTA, CDR2 FQGTGA. The V and J ends lost 5 bases and 5 bases, in that order; junction bases with no gene match: 4. The length of the CDR3 is 15 residues. The CDR3 DNA is TGTGCCAGCAGCCCAGGACTAGCGGGTACCGGGGAGCTGTTTTTT. This encodes CASSPGLAGTGELFF.

In its sample, this clonotype is medium-sized (0.01 to 0.1%). The CDR3 loop reads CASSAGQGVGGYTF. In nucleotides, the CDR3 is TGTGCCAGCAGCGCCGGACAGGGCGTCGGAGGCTACACCTTC. This sequence joins TRBV9 and TRBJ1-2, with TRBD1 matching 8 bases. CDR1 and CDR2 from the germline V gene are SGDLS and YYNGEE. CDR3 length: 14 amino acids. The junction had 9 bases not matched to a gene; V was cut back by 3 bases and J by 8 bases.

By sample fraction, this clonotype is medium-sized. The chain joins TRBV6-6 to TRBJ1-5; the match to TRBD1 covers 8 bases. V gave up 2 bases and J gave up 6 bases; unmatched junction bases: 6. Per the germline V gene, CDR1 is MNHNY and CDR2 is SVGAGI (reference sequence). This CDR3 spans 15 amino acids. This CDR3 reads CASSYEGQVGQPQHF. The CDR3 DNA is TGTGCCAGCAGTTACGAGGGACAGGTCGGTCAGCCCCAGCATTTT.

The chain carries TRBV7-8 and TRBJ2-5; 8 bases map to TRBD1. In germline, CDR1 is SGHVS, CDR2 FQNEAQ. The trim removed 1 base at V and 0 bases at J, leaving 10 bases unmatched. This CDR3 has 18 residues. The CDR3 nucleotides read TGTGCCAGCAGCTTAGGGACAGGGCAAGCCCGGTACCAAGAGACCCAGTACTTC. This gives the protein CASSLGTGQARYQETQYF.

This clonotype was picked up many times. V gene TRBV6-2 or TRBV6-3 combines with J gene TRBJ1-1, with TRBD1 identical over 8 bases. Unmatched junction bases numbered 10, after V lost 4 bases and J lost 0 bases. In germline, CDR1 is MNHEY, CDR2 SVGEGT. The CDR3 has 17 residues. Written as DNA, the CDR3 is TGTGCCAGCAGTTCCGACCGGGACAGGAGACTGAACACTGAAGCTTTCTTT. Amino acids: CASSSDRDRRLNTEAFF.

This chain joins TRBV5-4 and TRBJ2-1; D may match TRBD1 or TRBD2 (6 bases each). The CDR3 loop spans 15 amino acids. The germline CDR1 and CDR2 sequences are SGHNT and YYREEE (reference sequence). The V gene lost 0 bases and the J gene lost 8 bases, with 15 bases spanning the gap. Here the CDR3 reads CASSLEGTRGDEQFF. In DNA form, the CDR3 reads TGTGCCAGCAGCTTGGAGGGGACAAGGGGGGATGAGCAGTTCTTC.

Within the sample, this clonotype is medium-sized. The CDR3 region is CATRGSPDREFDEQYF. CDR3 DNA: TGTGCCACCAGAGGGAGCCCAGACAGGGAATTTGACGAGCAGTACTTC. J is TRBJ2-7 and V is TRBV24-1; 7 positions match TRBD1. CDR3 length: 16 amino acids. Trimming at V came to 7 bases and at J to 5 bases, leaving 16 bases not matched to a gene. In germline, CDR1 is KGHDR, CDR2 SFDVKD.

This clonotype was detected a few times. The V and J genes are TRBV7-3 and TRBJ2-3; TRBD2 matches at 9 bases. This CDR3 is 15 amino acids long. Per the germline V gene, CDR1 is SGHTA and CDR2 is FQGTGA. The ends lost 6 bases at V and 5 bases at J; junction bases unmatched: 9. Written as DNA, the CDR3 is TGTGCCAGCAGTCGCGGGGGGGCCTCTGAAGATACGCAGTATTTT. Protein product: CASSRGGASEDTQYF.

This clonotype is medium-sized within its sample. V and J are TRBV6-1 and TRBJ1-5; D call uncertain. Germline lookup yields CDR1 MNHNS and CDR2 SASEGT. This CDR3 contains 13 residues. V dropped 5 bases and J dropped 2 bases, with 7 bases sitting between them. The CDR3 spells CASSSRGNQPQHF. In DNA, the CDR3 is TGTGCCAGCAGTTCGAGGGGCAATCAGCCCCAGCATTTT.